This T cell receptor beta chain derives from a study of blood T cell repertoires in COVID-19. This CDR3 is 15 amino acids long. The germline V gene encodes CDR1 GTSNPN and CDR2 SVGIG (reference sequence). V gave up 2 bases and J gave up 4 bases; unmatched junction bases: 7. The method was immunoSEQ multiplex PCR; TCRdb's version includes in-frame clones alone and lacks a portion of them. Altogether more than 200,000 clones are present, around 88% being singletons, with the ten largest covering roughly 8.7%. This receptor was taken from a man between 40 and 49 years old with active or convalescent COVID-19. Sequencing was carried out using peripheral blood. The chain links TRBV30 to TRBJ2-2; 7 bases are a match to TRBD1. CDR3 region: CAWSWRTGRTGELFF. The CDR3, as DNA: TGTGCCTGGAGTTGGAGGACAGGACGCACCGGGGAGCTGTTTTTT.